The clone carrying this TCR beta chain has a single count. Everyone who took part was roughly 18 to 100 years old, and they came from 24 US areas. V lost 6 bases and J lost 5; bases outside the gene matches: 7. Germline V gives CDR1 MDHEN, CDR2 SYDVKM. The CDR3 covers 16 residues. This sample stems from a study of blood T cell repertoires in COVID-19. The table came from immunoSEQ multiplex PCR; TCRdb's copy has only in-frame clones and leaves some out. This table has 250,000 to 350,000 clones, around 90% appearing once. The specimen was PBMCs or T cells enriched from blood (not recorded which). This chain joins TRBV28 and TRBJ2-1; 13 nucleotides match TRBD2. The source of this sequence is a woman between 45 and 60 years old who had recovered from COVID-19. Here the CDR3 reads CASRGLAGFFDNEQFF. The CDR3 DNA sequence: TGTGCCAGCAGGGGACTAGCGGGATTTTTCGACAATGAGCAGTTCTTC.